These 8 T cell receptor beta chains came from one sample sequenced in a study of T cell repertoires in cytomegalovirus infection. TCRdb re-derived calls from the reads in MiXCR, one entry per CDR3 protein. Seen here are under 500,000 distinct CDR3 sequences, 42% observed once, and the top ten hold roughly two fifths. No cognate antigen is known for these TCRs. The sample here was cultured PBMCs, taken from culture after CMV antigen stimulation. The receptor set was obtained from a human donor in good health (CMV status not recorded). Some clones in this sample may be carry-over from other donors' samples.

V is TRBV7-2 and J is TRBJ1-3; tentative D call: TRBD1 (5 bases). Germline CDR1 reads SGHTA; CDR2 reads FQGNSA. The CDR3 runs 14 residues. V gave up 3 bases and J gave up 8 bases, with 14 bases separating them. CDR3 region: CASSLFLSGDTIYF. The CDR3 coding sequence is TGTGCCAGCAGCTTGTTCCTATCGGGGGACACCATATATTTT.

This clonotype was found many times. The V call is TRBV7-2, the J call TRBJ2-5; perhaps TRBD2 as D (5 bases). The CDR3 loop spans 16 amino acids. The germline V gene has CDR1 SGHTA and CDR2 FQGNSA. Trimming removed 3 bases at V and 0 bases at J, with 14 bases between. The CDR3: CASSLGQRPYQETQYF. CDR3 sequence (DNA): TGTGCCAGCAGCTTGGGCCAGCGGCCATACCAAGAGACCCAGTACTTC.

The genes are TRBV5-6 and TRBJ2-2, with 9 bases identical to TRBD1. CDR3 size: 17 residues. The V gene's germline CDR1 is SGHDT and CDR2 YYEEEE. Trimming at V came to 4 bases and at J to 5 bases, leaving 12 bases not matched to a gene. CDR3 in DNA: TGTGCCAGCAGCACACGGAGACAGGGGGTCAGGACCGGGGAGCTGTTTTTT. It specifies CASSTRRQGVRTGELFF.

This rearrangement joins TRBV5-5 to TRBJ2-5; either TRBD1 or TRBD2 may fit D (5 bases each). CDR3 length: 14 residues. Germline-derived CDR1 and CDR2 are SGHKS and YYEKEE (reference sequence). With 6 bases removed from V and 2 bases from J, the gap between germline ends came to 14 bases. The CDR3, as DNA: TGTGCCAGCAACGAGGGGTGGCGGCAAGAGACCCAGTACTTC. Translation: CASNEGWRQETQYF.

A note on this clonotype: The junction departs from the called germline gene at one end, perhaps through a read error. This chain joins TRBV2 and TRBJ1-1; TRBD1 might be the D (5 bases). The CDR3 is 15 amino acids. Germline values: CDR1 SNHLY, CDR2 FYNNEI. This CDR3 reads CASSERRWGRVEALF. CDR3 DNA: TGTGCCAGCAGTGAAAGGAGGTGGGGCAGGGTGGAAGCTTTATTT.

V and J are TRBV28 and TRBJ2-3; tentatively, D is TRBD1 (6 bases). Trimming stripped 2 bases from V and 7 bases from J, with 13 bases between. The germline V gene has CDR1 MDHEN and CDR2 SYDVKM. This CDR3 is built from 14 residues. CDR3 sequence reads: CASSLASGVYTQYF. CDR3 sequence (DNA): TGTGCCAGCAGTTTAGCCTCAGGGGTGTATACGCAGTATTTT.

This clonotype was counted a few times. The chain employs TRBV4-1 and TRBJ1-1, with D possibly TRBD1 on 5 matching bases. The length of the CDR3 is 18 residues. Deletions cut 0 bases from V and 2 bases from J, with 19 bases between. The V gene's germline CDR1 is MGHRA and CDR2 YSYEKL. The DNA for the CDR3 is TGCGCCAGCAGCCAAGACCCTTTTAATTTGGGGGTAAACACTGAAGCTTTCTTT. It is translated as CASSQDPFNLGVNTEAFF.

This chain joins TRBV7-2 and TRBJ1-2, with D unresolved. Trimming pared 5 bases from V and 7 bases from J, leaving 11 bases between. Germline V gene lookup returns CDR1 SGHTA and CDR2 FQGNSA. CDR3 length: 12 amino acids. The CDR3 nucleotides are TGTGCCAGCAGCCTCCAGCCCTTTGGCTACACCTTC. This codes for CASSLQPFGYTF.